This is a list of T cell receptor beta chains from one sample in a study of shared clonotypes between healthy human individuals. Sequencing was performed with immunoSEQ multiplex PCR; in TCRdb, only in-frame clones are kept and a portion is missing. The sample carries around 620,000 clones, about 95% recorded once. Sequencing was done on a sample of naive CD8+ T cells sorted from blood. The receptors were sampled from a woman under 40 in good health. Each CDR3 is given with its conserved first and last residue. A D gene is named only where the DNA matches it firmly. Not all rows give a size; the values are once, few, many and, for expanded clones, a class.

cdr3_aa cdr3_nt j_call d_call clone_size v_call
CASSSMNEAFF TGCGCCAGCAGCTCGATGAATGAAGCTTTCTTT TRBJ1-1 . once TRBV10-1
CASSFLAGGYNEQFF TGCGCCAGCAGTTTTCTAGCGGGAGGGTACAATGAGCAGTTCTTC TRBJ2-1 TRBD2 . TRBV10-2
CASSLQGGEIGTEAFF TGTGCCAGCAGTTTACAAGGGGGCGAGATTGGGACTGAAGCTTTCTTT TRBJ1-1 TRBD1 . TRBV28
CASKEAAYNEQFF TGTGCCAGTAAAGAGGCAGCCTACAATGAGCAGTTCTTC TRBJ2-1 . once TRBV6-5
CASSVGDVHSGANVLTF TGTGCCAGCAGCGTAGGGGACGTACACTCTGGGGCCAACGTCCTGACTTTC TRBJ2-6 . . TRBV9
CATGGLAGGSDTQYF TGTGCCACCGGAGGGCTAGCGGGAGGGTCAGATACGCAGTATTTT TRBJ2-3 TRBD2 . TRBV15
CATSRDIGPYEQYF TGTGCCACCAGCAGAGATATAGGCCCCTACGAGCAGTACTTC TRBJ2-7 . . TRBV15
CASSSAWSIQETQYF TGTGCCAGCAGCTCGGCCTGGTCCATACAAGAGACCCAGTACTTC TRBJ2-5 . . TRBV11-2
CASQTDTTNMNTEAFF TGTGCCAGCCAAACAGACACTACCAACATGAACACTGAAGCTTTCTTT TRBJ1-1 . . TRBV19
CASSSGPSYEQYF TGTGCCAGCAGTTCCGGACCATCCTACGAGCAGTACTTC TRBJ2-7 . . TRBV27
CASSSGGGSYEQYF TGTGCCAGCAGTAGTGGGGGCGGGAGTTACGAGCAGTACTTC TRBJ2-7 . once TRBV27
CAISETSGRPDTQYF TGTGCCATCAGTGAGACTAGCGGGAGGCCAGATACGCAGTATTTT TRBJ2-3 TRBD2 . TRBV10-3
CASSPGLAGIETQYF TGTGCCAGCAGCCCGGGGCTAGCGGGAATCGAGACCCAGTACTTC TRBJ2-5 TRBD2 . TRBV5-6
CASSASGTGEFEQYF TGTGCCAGCTCGGCCTCCGGGACAGGGGAGTTCGAGCAGTACTTC TRBJ2-7 TRBD1 . TRBV5-6
CASSAGTGTYEQYF TGTGCCAGCAGTGCCGGGACTGGAACCTACGAGCAGTACTTC TRBJ2-7 . . TRBV27
CASSPKLEARVNEQFF TGTGCCAGCTCACCAAAACTAGAGGCGCGGGTCAATGAGCAGTTCTTC TRBJ2-1 . . TRBV18
CASSLKLGTETYEQYF TGTGCCAGCAGCTTAAAATTAGGGACCGAAACCTACGAGCAGTACTTC TRBJ2-7 . . TRBV13
CASSLRMNTEAFF TGTGCCAGCAGTTTAAGGATGAACACTGAAGCTTTCTTT TRBJ1-1 . . TRBV27
CASSFGIGQGASEAFF TGTGCCAGCAGCTTCGGTATAGGACAGGGAGCTTCCGAAGCTTTCTTT TRBJ1-1 TRBD1 . TRBV9
CASSSRGNEQYF TGTGCCAGCAGTTCCCGGGGCAACGAGCAGTACTTC TRBJ2-7 . . TRBV27
CASGFSPSGRTDTQYF TGTGCTAGTGGTTTCTCCCCTAGCGGGAGAACAGATACGCAGTATTTT TRBJ2-3 TRBD2 . TRBV12-5
CASSRGPSSYEQYF TGTGCCAGCAGCAGAGGACCAAGCTCCTACGAGCAGTACTTC TRBJ2-7 . . TRBV28
CASSEAAGAYEQYF TGTGCCAGCAGTGAAGCTGCAGGGGCGTACGAGCAGTACTTC TRBJ2-7 . . TRBV6-1
CASSLTSYEQYF TGTGCCAGCAGCTTAACCTCCTACGAGCAGTACTTC TRBJ2-7 . . TRBV5-5
CASSLAGGPYSYNEQFF TGTGCCAGCAGCTTAGCGGGAGGGCCTTACTCCTACAATGAGCAGTTCTTC TRBJ2-1 TRBD2 . TRBV7-2
CASSGPIETGTTEAFF TGCGCCAGCAGTGGACCTATAGAGACAGGGACCACTGAAGCTTTCTTT TRBJ1-1 TRBD1 . TRBV10-1
CASSGTGGTTEAFF TGTGCCAGCAGCGGGACAGGGGGGACGACTGAAGCTTTCTTT TRBJ1-1 TRBD1 . TRBV9
CASSFLAGDSVYEQYF TGCGCCAGCAGCTTCTTAGCGGGAGACTCCGTCTACGAGCAGTACTTC TRBJ2-7 TRBD2 . TRBV4-1
CASSKYCGGTGELFF TGTGCCAGCAGCAAATACTGTGGGGGAACCGGGGAGCTGTTTTTT TRBJ2-2 . . TRBV21-1
CASSLTTDYEQYF TGCGCCAGCAGCTTGACCACTGACTACGAGCAGTACTTC TRBJ2-7 . once TRBV5-1
CASSLDSLETQYF TGTGCCAGCAGCTTAGACAGCCTTGAGACCCAGTACTTC TRBJ2-5 . . TRBV7-8
CASSVGGKVNEQYF TGTGCCAGCAGCGTAGGGGGGAAAGTCAACGAGCAGTACTTC TRBJ2-7 . once TRBV9
CASSELLASEQFF TGTGCCAGCAGCGAACTTTTAGCGTCCGAGCAGTTCTTC TRBJ2-1 . . TRBV7-9
CAWSARGYEQFF TGTGCCTGGAGTGCAAGGGGATATGAGCAGTTCTTC TRBJ2-1 . . TRBV30
CASSLDIRVAGATYEQYF TGTGCCAGCAGCTTAGATATAAGGGTAGCGGGAGCGACCTACGAGCAGTACTTC TRBJ2-7 TRBD2 . TRBV11-2
CASGIVVAGAYGYTF TGTGCCAGTGGAATTGTTGTTGCAGGGGCCTATGGCTACACCTTC TRBJ1-2 . once TRBV6-5
CASSLSVGGPLVSSAGELFF TGTGCCAGCAGTTTATCGGTGGGAGGGCCATTAGTTTCGTCGGCCGGGGAGCTGTTTTTT TRBJ2-2 TRBD2 . TRBV27
CASSKRDRGHEQYF TGTGCCAGCAGCAAGCGGGACAGGGGCCACGAGCAGTACTTC TRBJ2-7 TRBD1 . TRBV9
CASSASGTDMNTEAFF TGTGCCAGCAGCGCGTCCGGGACAGACATGAACACTGAAGCTTTCTTT TRBJ1-1 TRBD1 once TRBV9
CASSWGRDTGELFF TGTGCCAGCAGTTGGGGCAGAGACACCGGGGAGCTGTTTTTT TRBJ2-2 . . TRBV28
CASSIYAGGEQFF TGTGCCAGTAGTATTTACGCGGGAGGAGAGCAGTTCTTC TRBJ2-1 TRBD2 . TRBV19
CASSLIAGENTGELFF TGTGCCAGCAGCTTAATTGCGGGGGAGAACACCGGGGAGCTGTTTTTT TRBJ2-2 TRBD2 . TRBV7-3
CACLRDRSYEQYF TGTGCCTGCCTCCGGGACAGGTCCTACGAGCAGTACTTC TRBJ2-7 TRBD1 . TRBV30
CAWSGTAQHEQFF TGTGCCTGGAGTGGGACGGCCCAGCATGAGCAGTTCTTC TRBJ2-1 . . TRBV30
CAWSDPTVEKLFF TGTGCCTGGAGTGATCCAACAGTTGAAAAACTGTTTTTT TRBJ1-4 . . TRBV30
CASSPGGYEQYF TGTGCCAGCAGCCCGGGGGGCTACGAGCAGTACTTC TRBJ2-7 TRBD2 . TRBV9
CASSVEGGLYTDTQYF TGTGCCAGCAGCGTAGAAGGGGGCCTATACACAGATACGCAGTATTTT TRBJ2-3 TRBD1 . TRBV9
CASSIRAGIIVPSTMNTEAFF TGTGCCAGTAGTATAAGGGCAGGGATTATTGTACCCTCGACTATGAACACTGAAGCTTTCTTT TRBJ1-1 . . TRBV19
CASSLTRGGGELFF TGTGCCAGCAGTTTAACCAGGGGCGGCGGGGAGCTGTTTTTT TRBJ2-2 . . TRBV28
CASSPPGSPNTGELFF TGTGCCAGCAGCCCCCCAGGGTCCCCAAACACCGGGGAGCTGTTTTTT TRBJ2-2 . . TRBV7-9
CASSLGAGDTEAFF TGTGCCAGCAGCTTAGGCGCGGGGGACACTGAAGCTTTCTTT TRBJ1-1 . . TRBV7-9
CASSLGTSGRAANEQFF TGTGCCAGCAGTTTGGGGACTAGCGGGAGGGCGGCCAATGAGCAGTTCTTC TRBJ2-1 TRBD2 . TRBV27
CASSLNQPQHF TGTGCCAGCAGCCTCAATCAGCCCCAGCATTTT TRBJ1-5 . . TRBV28